The clone carrying this T cell receptor (beta chain) has more than one count but fewer than ten. The antigen remains undetermined. The record originates from a study of molecular identifiers for immune sequencing clone quantification. Germline V CDR1 and CDR2: MGHDK, SYGVNS. There are 13 residues in the CDR3. Trimming took 1 base from V and 3 from J, leaving 6 bases between them. The use of previously described methods and listed TCR primers produced the bulk TCR libraries. TCRdb redid the calling of the PCR reads with MiXCR, one entry per CDR3 protein. Of around 480,000 distinct CDR3 sequences listed, around 23% were seen once; the top ten hold around 0.8%. Study-level results: More than 97% of effector molecules, versus under 1% of naive-cell molecules, belonged to clones above 20 RNA copies.

The TCR originated in a human donor in good health. Some libraries in this study had Jurkat cell RNA spiked in. The chain links TRBV25-1 to TRBJ1-1; D gene uncertain. Sequenced sample: naive CD8+ T cells from blood, with Jurkat cell RNA spiked in. Noted subset: FACS-sorted CD8+CD4-CCR7+CD45RA+ naive T cells. CDR3 loop: CASSESTYTEAFF. CDR3 bases: TGTGCCAGCAGTGAATCTACTTACACTGAAGCTTTCTTT.